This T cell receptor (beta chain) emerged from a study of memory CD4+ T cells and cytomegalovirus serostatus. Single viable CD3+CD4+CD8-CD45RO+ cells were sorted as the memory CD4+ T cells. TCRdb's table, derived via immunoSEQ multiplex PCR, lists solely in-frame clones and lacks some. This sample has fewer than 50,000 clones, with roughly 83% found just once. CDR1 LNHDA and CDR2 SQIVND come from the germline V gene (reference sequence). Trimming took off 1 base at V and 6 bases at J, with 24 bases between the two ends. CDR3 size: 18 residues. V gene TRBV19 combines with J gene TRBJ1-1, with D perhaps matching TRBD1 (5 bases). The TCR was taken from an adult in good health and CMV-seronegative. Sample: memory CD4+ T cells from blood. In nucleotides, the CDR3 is TGTGCCAGTAGTATAGTCCCGCCGGGACGGATATTTAGGGCTGAAGCTTTCTTT. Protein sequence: CASSIVPPGRIFRAEAFF. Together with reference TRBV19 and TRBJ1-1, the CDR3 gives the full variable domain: DGGITQSPKYLFRKEGQNVTLSCEQNLNHDAMYWYRQDPGQGLRLIYYSQIVNDFQKGDIAEGYSVSREKKESFPLTVTSAQKNPTAFYLCASSIVPPGRIFRAEAFFGQGTRLTVV.